One T cell receptor (beta chain) is described in this entry. Its antigen is currently unknown. Trimming took 7 bases from V and 1 from J, leaving 10 bases between them. Germline CDR1 is MNHEY and CDR2 is SVGAGI. This CDR3 comprises 13 residues. The sample belongs to a study of Ad26.COV2.S vaccination and SARS-CoV-2 variants. Study-wide background: It was the COV1001 Ad26.COV2.S trial arm that included the donor. Study-wide points: Recipients of either vaccine or placebo displayed similar breadth of non-spike TCRs.

Treatment indicated: around 19 received Ad26.COV2.S at low or high dose, single or two shots; about 5 received placebo; per-sample allocation not given. Repertoires come from day 63 after the first vaccine or placebo injection. The study used a vaccine consisting of an Ad26 vector that expressed Wuhan-strain SARS-CoV-2 spike. The data were produced by immunoSEQ multiplex PCR, yet TCRdb's version contains in-frame clones alone and is incomplete. This sample has hundreds of thousands of clones, with roughly 90% found just once. The sample in question was peripheral blood, obtained in a trial of Ad26.COV2.S vaccine versus placebo. This TCR derives from a person aged 18 to 65 who received the Ad26.COV2.S COVID-19 vaccine or a placebo. The V gene is TRBV6-5, the J gene TRBJ1-2; D might be TRBD1 (5 bases). The CDR3 is CASKETDNYGYTF. CDR3 DNA: TGTGCCAGCAAGGAGACAGATAACTATGGCTACACCTTC.